This TCR beta chain was obtained from a study of ipilimumab plus nivolumab after autologous stem cell transplantation. As for the study in general: Patients received a median of about five ipilimumab and 8 nivolumab doses. DLBCL patients had primary refractory or relapsed disease.

Through week 26, nivolumab 3 mg/kg IV was given weeks 1, 4, 7, 10, then biweekly. This CDR3 comprises 15 residues. V was cut by 2 bases and J by 2 bases, with 13 bases left in between. Germline V gene sequence: CDR1 GTSNPN, CDR2 SVGIG (reference sequence). This clone was recorded only once. The method was immunoSEQ multiplex PCR; TCRdb's version includes in-frame clones alone and lacks a portion of them. The data hold over 15,000 clones, with about 81% observed a single time. The chain carries TRBV30 and TRBJ1-5; D remains unclear. The TCR was taken from a male donor with diffuse large B-cell lymphoma. Sequences were derived from PBMCs, sampled in a trial of ipilimumab plus nivolumab as post-transplant consolidation. Here the CDR3 reads CAWSFREGGNQPQHF. The CDR3 nucleotides are TGTGCCTGGAGTTTTCGGGAGGGAGGCAATCAGCCCCAGCATTTT.